These 5 T cell receptor beta chains came from one sample sequenced in a study of cytomegalovirus exposure and HLA in healthy donors. Primers for the PCR totalled 60 Vbeta and 13 Jbeta. Some clones are missing from TCRdb's copy, which holds only in-frame ones; the method was immunoSEQ multiplex PCR. The sample has about 120,000 clones; approximately 9.4% are singletons. What was sequenced was PBMCs. The receptors stem from a man between 25 and 39 years old in good health and CMV-seronegative.

The chain carries TRBV2 and TRBJ1-4; D is unresolved. The CDR3 is 14 residues long. The V gene lost 8 bases and the J gene lost 0 bases, with 10 bases spanning the gap. Germline loops: CDR1 SNHLY, CDR2 FYNNEI. CDR3 loop: CASRESSTNEKLFF. The DNA for the CDR3 is TGTGCCAGCCGGGAAAGCTCAACTAATGAAAAACTGTTTTTT.

This clone was counted between two and nine times. This chain links TRBV28 with TRBJ1-5; 7 bases fit TRBD1. The germline V gene encodes CDR1 MDHEN and CDR2 SYDVKM. Unmatched junction bases numbered 7, after V lost 7 bases and J lost 4 bases. The CDR3 sequence is 14 residues long. The CDR3 spells CASTADRLNQPQHF. The CDR3 region has the DNA TGTGCCAGCACCGCGGACAGGCTTAATCAGCCCCAGCATTTT.

This clone was counted a few times. The V gene is TRBV5-6, the J gene TRBJ2-7; possible D gene TRBD2, 7 bases. Trimming removed 0 bases at V and 7 bases at J, with 11 bases between. The CDR3 contains 13 residues. The germline CDR1 and CDR2 sequences are SGHDT and YYEEEE. The chain's CDR3 is CASSLVRGGEQYF. The CDR3 DNA follows: TGTGCCAGCAGCTTGGTTAGGGGGGGGGAGCAGTACTTC. The full variable domain, its missing parts supplied by reference TRBV5-6 and TRBJ2-7, is DAGVTQSPTHLIKTRGQQVTLRCSPKSGHDTVSWYQQALGQGPQFIFQYYEEEERQRGNFPDRFSGHQFPNYSSELNVNALLLGDSALYLCASSLVRGGEQYFGPGTRLTVT.

This clone was seen a handful of times. This chain links TRBV6-5 with TRBJ2-7, with 7 nucleotides matching TRBD1. CDR3 length: 15 amino acids. CDR1 is MNHEY, CDR2 SVGAGI, per germline. The trim removed 2 bases at V and 3 bases at J, leaving 7 bases unmatched. In DNA, the CDR3 is TGTGCCAGCAGTTACCTCCGGGACAGCAACTACGAGCAGTACTTC. The encoded protein is CASSYLRDSNYEQYF.

The gene calls are TRBV7-9 and TRBJ1-5, with 10 bases fitting TRBD1. CDR3 length equals 17 residues. Germline V gives CDR1 SEHNR, CDR2 FQNEAQ (reference sequence). The V gene end was trimmed by 4 bases and the J gene end by 2 bases; junction bases not matched to a gene: 8. The CDR3 here is CASSSETGGWGNQPQHF. Written as DNA, the CDR3 is TGTGCCAGCAGCTCAGAGACAGGGGGCTGGGGCAATCAGCCCCAGCATTTT.